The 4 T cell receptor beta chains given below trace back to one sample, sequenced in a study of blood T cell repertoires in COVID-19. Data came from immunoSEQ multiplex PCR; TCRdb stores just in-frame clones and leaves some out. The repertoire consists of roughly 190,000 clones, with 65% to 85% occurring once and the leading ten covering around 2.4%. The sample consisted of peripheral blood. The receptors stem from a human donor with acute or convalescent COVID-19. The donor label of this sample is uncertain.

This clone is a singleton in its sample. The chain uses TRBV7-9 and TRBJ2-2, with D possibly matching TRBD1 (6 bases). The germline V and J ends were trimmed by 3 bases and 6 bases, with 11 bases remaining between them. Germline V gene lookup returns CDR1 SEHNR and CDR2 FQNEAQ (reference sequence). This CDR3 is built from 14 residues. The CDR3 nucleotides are TGTGCCAGCAGCTTTTTTCAGGGGTCCGGGGAGCTGTTTTTT. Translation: CASSFFQGSGELFF. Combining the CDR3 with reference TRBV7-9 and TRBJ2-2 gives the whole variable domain DTGVSQNPRHKITKRGQNVTFRCDPISEHNRLYWYRQTLGQGPEFLTYFQNEAQLEKSRLLSDRFSAERPKGSFSTLEIQRTEQGDSAMYLCASSFFQGSGELFFGEGSRLTVL.

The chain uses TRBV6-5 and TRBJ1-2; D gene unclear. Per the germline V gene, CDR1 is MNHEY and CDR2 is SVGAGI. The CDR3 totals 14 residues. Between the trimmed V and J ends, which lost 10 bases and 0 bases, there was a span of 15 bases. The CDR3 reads CATKEGMANYGYTF. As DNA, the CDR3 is TGTGCCACCAAAGAGGGCATGGCTAACTATGGCTACACCTTC.

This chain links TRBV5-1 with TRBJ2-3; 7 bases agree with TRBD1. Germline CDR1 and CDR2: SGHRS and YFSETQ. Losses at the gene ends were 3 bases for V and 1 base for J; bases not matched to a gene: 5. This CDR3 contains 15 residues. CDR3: CASSSQGLGTDTQYF. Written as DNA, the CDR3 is TGCGCCAGCAGCTCACAGGGGCTGGGCACAGATACGCAGTATTTT. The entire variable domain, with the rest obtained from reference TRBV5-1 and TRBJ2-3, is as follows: KAGVTQTPRYLIKTRGQQVTLSCSPISGHRSVSWYQQTPGQGLQFLFEYFSETQRNKGNFPGRFSGRQFSNSRSEMNVSTLELGDSALYLCASSSQGLGTDTQYFGPGTRLTVL.

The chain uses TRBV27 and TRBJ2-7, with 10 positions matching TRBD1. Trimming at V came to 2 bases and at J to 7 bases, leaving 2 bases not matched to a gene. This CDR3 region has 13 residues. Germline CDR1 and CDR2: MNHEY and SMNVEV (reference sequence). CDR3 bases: TGTGCCAGCAGTTTACGGGACAGGGGAGAGCAGTACTTC. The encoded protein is CASSLRDRGEQYF.